A single sample is the source of the 20 T cell receptor beta chains below, sequenced in a study of regulatory T cells in long-lasting Graves disease. Time point defined: persistent/refractory GD, antithyroid drugs over 5 years with positive TRAb. Isolated PBMC RNA provided the starting material for the TCR library. The authors built TCR beta libraries using iRepertoire HTBI primers and Arm-PCR of CDR3 regions. TCRdb reprocessed the multiplex PCR reads with MiXCR, giving one entry per CDR3 protein. The sample consists of a few hundred thousand distinct CDR3 sequences, roughly 20% of them appearing once. The starting material was peripheral blood mononuclear cells (PBMCs), obtained when the disease was refractory, from a patient treated with antithyroid drugs. All receptors derive from a woman in her thirties or forties with Graves disease.

This clonotype occurred a few times. The V call is TRBV5-1, the J call TRBJ2-7; 9 positions agree with TRBD1. The CDR3 spans 16 residues. Trimming cost V 3 bases and J 6 bases; bases outside gene matches: 13. Looked up from germline, CDR1 is SGHRS and CDR2 is YFSETQ. CDR3 sequence reads: CASSSGTGFYSGEQYF. CDR3 sequence (DNA): TGCGCCAGCAGCTCCGGGACAGGGTTTTATTCAGGCGAGCAGTACTTC.

This chain uses TRBV7-9 with TRBJ2-7, with D hard to call. Trimming removed 1 base from V and 3 bases from J, with 22 bases in between. This CDR3 has 18 amino acids. Per the germline V gene, CDR1 is SEHNR and CDR2 is FQNEAQ (reference sequence). The DNA of the CDR3 is TGTGCCAGCAGCTTAGGAGATGAGACTCAGCCTCATGACTACGAGCAGTACTTC. It specifies CASSLGDETQPHDYEQYF.

V gene TRBV19 combines with J gene TRBJ2-7; D is perhaps TRBD2 (6 bases). Trimming removed 1 base from V and 2 bases from J, with 12 bases in between. The CDR3 totals 15 residues. Germline assignment: CDR1 LNHDA and CDR2 SQIVND (reference sequence). The CDR3 spells CASSIGSGITYEQYF. The DNA for the CDR3 is TGTGCCAGTAGTATAGGTAGCGGAATTACCTACGAGCAGTACTTC.

This clonotype appeared once. The V gene is TRBV6-9, the J gene TRBJ2-5; 9 nucleotides agree with TRBD2. V gave up 3 bases and J gave up 2 bases; unmatched junction bases: 1. The CDR3 loop spans 14 amino acids. Germline V gene sequence: CDR1 MNHGY, CDR2 SVAAGI. The CDR3 DNA is TGTGCCAGCAGTTACGCGGGAGGGCAAGAGACCCAGTACTTC. It yields the protein CASSYAGGQETQYF.

Many counts were recorded for this clonotype. The V call is TRBV20-1, the J call TRBJ1-4; D perhaps matches TRBD1 (5 bases). CDR1 is DFQATT and CDR2 is SNEGSKA in the germline V gene (reference sequence). Trimming took 6 bases from V and 5 from J, leaving 10 bases between them. This CDR3 has 12 amino acids. The CDR3 nucleotides are TGCAGTGCAGTGGGACGGAATGAAAAACTGTTTTTT. The encoded protein is CSAVGRNEKLFF.

There are a few counts of this clonotype. This rearrangement joins TRBV7-8 to TRBJ2-2; 9 nucleotides line up with TRBD1. Germline V gives CDR1 SGHVS, CDR2 FQNEAQ. The CDR3 contains 21 residues. V lost 3 bases and J lost 5; bases outside the gene matches: 22. CDR3 protein: CASSFGGHGVVPGQGTGELFF. The CDR3 region has the DNA TGTGCCAGCAGCTTCGGAGGACATGGGGTAGTACCGGGACAGGGTACCGGGGAGCTGTTTTTT.

This clonotype came up many times. The genes are TRBV6-5 and TRBJ2-5; 14 bases match TRBD2. Germline lookup yields CDR1 MNHEY and CDR2 SVGAGI. This CDR3 region has 16 residues. V shed 4 bases and J 4 bases; nucleotides not matched to a gene: 5. The CDR3, as DNA: TGTGCCAGCAGTTGCCCCGGACTAGCGGGAGGAGAGACCCAGTACTTC. Translated: CASSCPGLAGGETQYF.

This clonotype has ten or more counts. The V call is TRBV28, the J call TRBJ2-2; D not certain. V lost 5 bases, J lost 8 bases, and 12 bases lay in between. CDR1 and CDR2 (germline): MDHEN, SYDVKM. The CDR3 is made up of 13 amino acids. The DNA for the CDR3 is TGTGCCAGCAGTACCTTTCCGCCTGGGGAGCTGTTTTTT. It is translated as CASSTFPPGELFF.

At least ten counts were recorded for this clonotype. The chain joins TRBV2 to TRBJ1-1; 7 positions agree with TRBD1. The CDR3 consists of 15 residues. J gave up 6 bases and V 7 bases, and 14 bases lay outside the gene matches. Germline V lookup: CDR1 SNHLY, CDR2 FYNNEI. CDR3 coding DNA: TGTGCCAGCAATAGACAGGGTTCGGTGGAATCTGAAGCTTTCTTT. It yields the protein CASNRQGSVESEAFF.

This clonotype was detected many times. The V gene is TRBV30, the J gene TRBJ1-5; the D gene is possibly TRBD1 (6 bases). In germline, CDR1 is GTSNPN, CDR2 SVGIG (reference sequence). CDR3 length equals 13 residues. V dropped 1 base and J dropped 2 bases, with 6 bases sitting between them. The CDR3 here is CAWSGQGNQPQHF. Written as DNA, the CDR3 is TGTGCCTGGAGTGGACAGGGCAATCAGCCCCAGCATTTT.

This clonotype has ten or more counts. This chain uses TRBV10-3 with TRBJ2-5; the D gene is possibly TRBD1 (5 bases). Trimming stripped 3 bases from V and 1 base from J, with 18 bases between. Germline V gene data show CDR1 as ENHRY and CDR2 as SYGVKD. This CDR3 contains 17 residues. The CDR3 bases are TGTGCCATCAGTGACAGGGTGGGTTTACGAGGCCAAGAGACCCAGTACTTC. Translation: CAISDRVGLRGQETQYF.

On this clonotype itself: A read error may account for a junction end that differs from germline. V and J are TRBV5-1 and TRBJ1-1; D gene ambiguous. Germline V gene data show CDR1 as SGHRS and CDR2 as YFSETQ. This CDR3 region has 14 residues. Here the CDR3 DNA reads TGTGCCAGCAGCTTGGGATTCCCGGACACTGAAGCTTTCTTT. Translated: CASSLGFPDTEAFF.

The chain couples TRBV4-2 to TRBJ1-2, with a possible D match to TRBD1 (6 bases). V was trimmed by 4 bases and J by 3 bases, leaving 15 bases between them. CDR1 LGHNA and CDR2 YNFKEQ come from the germline V gene. CDR3 size: 15 residues. In DNA form, the CDR3 reads TGTGCCAGCAGCCCGCTTATAGAGGGGGACTATGGCTACACCTTC. This gives the protein CASSPLIEGDYGYTF.

CDR3 DNA sequence: TGTGCCAGCTTCGAGGCGGGAATCACAGATACGCAGTATTTT. Protein sequence: CASFEAGITDTQYF. The genes are TRBV2 and TRBJ2-3, with TRBD2 as a possible D gene (6 bases). The CDR3 extends over 14 amino acids. The V gene's germline CDR1 is SNHLY and CDR2 FYNNEI. V was trimmed by 8 bases and J by 2 bases, leaving 14 bases between them.

This clonotype appeared many times. V gene TRBV28 combines with J gene TRBJ2-2; 7 bases map to TRBD2. V shed 4 bases and J 1 base; nucleotides not matched to a gene: 9. CDR3 size: 17 residues. Germline loops: CDR1 MDHEN, CDR2 SYDVKM. CDR3 amino acids: CASSSLAILVNTGELFF. Written as DNA, the CDR3 is TGTGCCAGCAGTTCACTAGCGATCCTAGTGAACACCGGGGAGCTGTTTTTT.

V is TRBV28 and J is TRBJ1-5; the D gene is possibly TRBD1 (5 bases). The germline gives CDR1 MDHEN, CDR2 SYDVKM. The CDR3 runs 17 residues. V lost 1 base and J 5 bases, leaving 18 bases between the germline ends. This CDR3 reads CASSLFRGGEIYQPQHF. The CDR3 bases are TGTGCCAGCAGTTTATTCCGGGGGGGAGAGATTTATCAGCCCCAGCATTTT.

This clonotype has a single count. A much bigger clone sits one base away, suggesting this may be a read error. The rearrangement uses TRBV2 and TRBJ2-7, with D perhaps TRBD2 (6 bases). Germline CDR1 is SNHLY and CDR2 is FYNNEI. The length of the CDR3 is 16 residues. The CDR3 DNA reads as TGTGCCGGCAGTCTAATTACTAGGACTAACACCTACGAGCAGTACTTC. Protein sequence: CAGSLITRTNTYEQYF.

In its sample, this clonotype was seen many times. The V call is TRBV6-5, the J call TRBJ2-7, with 8 bases that match TRBD2. Germline V gene sequence: CDR1 MNHEY, CDR2 SVGAGI. This CDR3 has 15 residues. Trimming removed 4 bases from V and 2 bases from J; junction bases left unmatched: 7. CDR3 in DNA: TGTGCCAGCAGTTCAGCACCGGGACTAGCCTACGAGCAGTACTTC. Encoded protein: CASSSAPGLAYEQYF.

This clonotype was observed a handful of times. The chain employs TRBV20-1 and TRBJ2-7; the D is unclear. CDR3 length equals 14 residues. Germline CDR1 DFQATT, CDR2 SNEGSKA (reference sequence). V lost 6 bases to trimming and J lost 1 base, with 16 bases between them. The CDR3 coding sequence is TGCAGTGCCCCCCACCTAGGCAGTTCCTACGAGCAGTACTTC. Translated, it gives CSAPHLGSSYEQYF.

This chain links TRBV2 with TRBJ2-3, with TRBD2 as a possible D gene (5 bases). Germline CDR1 SNHLY, CDR2 FYNNEI. This CDR3 region has 16 residues. V dropped 4 bases and J dropped 3 bases, with 17 bases sitting between them. The CDR3 loop reads CASSALGIRLTDTQYF. CDR3 nucleotides: TGTGCCAGCAGTGCACTAGGAATACGTCTGACAGATACGCAGTATTTT.